These 25 T cell receptor beta chains were all obtained from the same sample, sequenced in a study of T-cell memory formation after mild COVID-19. TCRdb fed the 5' RACE reads into MiXCR, producing one record per CDR3 protein. The data contain 500,000 to 550,000 distinct CDR3 sequences, 20% of them seen just once; the ten biggest clones take up 12%. The sequencing input was PBMCs or a T cell subset sorted from them (not recorded which). The receptors come from an adult woman who had mild COVID-19 (a few samples of this study predate the infection). Cell type and time point are not known.

This chain uses TRBV15 with TRBJ2-4; D is undetermined. The CDR3 length is 14 residues. The germline V and J ends were trimmed by 1 base and 8 bases, with 12 bases remaining between them. CDR1 is LNHNV and CDR2 is YYDKDF in the germline V gene (reference sequence). The CDR3 DNA sequence: TGTGCCACCAGCAGAGGAGGCCTTCAGGACATTCAGTACTTC. As protein: CATSRGGLQDIQYF.

This clonotype appeared many times. The chain is built from TRBV20-1 and TRBJ2-1; D gene uncertain. The CDR3 sequence is 12 residues long. V gave up 3 bases and J gave up 0 bases, with 3 bases separating them. Germline CDR1 is DFQATT and CDR2 is SNEGSKA (reference sequence). CDR3 nucleotides: TGCAGTGCTAGCGGCTCCTACAATGAGCAGTTCTTC. This gives the protein CSASGSYNEQFF.

This clonotype was seen a handful of times. The rearrangement joins TRBV2 to TRBJ2-7, with D uncertain. Between the trimmed V and J ends, which lost 7 bases and 2 bases, there was a span of 12 bases. This CDR3 comprises 13 residues. Germline-derived CDR1 and CDR2 are SNHLY and FYNNEI. The CDR3 loop is CASTRADPYEQYF. CDR3 nucleotide sequence: TGTGCCAGCACTAGGGCAGACCCCTACGAGCAGTACTTC.

The genes are TRBV29-1 and TRBJ2-3; maybe TRBD2 (6 bases). The CDR3 totals 15 residues. Per the germline V gene, CDR1 is SQVTM and CDR2 is ANQGSEA. V was pared by 0 bases and J by 4 bases, with 14 bases between. In DNA, the CDR3 is TGCAGCGTTGAAGATACGGGGACTTGGGCAGATACGCAGTATTTT. Translating it yields CSVEDTGTWADTQYF.

V usage is TRBV24-1 and J usage is TRBJ1-2; D call uncertain. The germline V gene encodes CDR1 KGHDR and CDR2 SFDVKD. Trimming pared 5 bases from V and 5 bases from J, leaving 17 bases between. This CDR3 is built from 15 residues. The CDR3 sequence: CATSAGSRGPYGYTF. The CDR3, as DNA: TGTGCCACCAGTGCGGGCTCCAGAGGGCCATATGGCTACACCTTC.

This clonotype has a handful of counts. Here the CDR3 DNA reads TGTGCCAGCAGCGTCTGGTCCCAGGGGGGACCGTACAATGAGCAGTTCTTC. It codes for CASSVWSQGGPYNEQFF. This chain connects TRBV9 to TRBJ2-1; the D gene is possibly TRBD1 (7 bases). The V gene's germline CDR1 is SGDLS and CDR2 YYNGEE. This CDR3 is 17 amino acids long. Trimming left V 2 bases short and J 4 bases short, with 19 bases between. Full variable domain (rest looked up from reference TRBV9 and TRBJ2-1): DSGVTQTPKHLITATGQRVTLRCSPRSGDLSVYWYQQSLDQGLQFLIQYYNGEERAKGNILERFSAQQFPDLHSELNLSSLELGDSALYFCASSVWSQGGPYNEQFFGPGTRLTVL.

This clonotype has a handful of counts. The chain uses TRBV5-1 and TRBJ1-4, with D perhaps matching TRBD1 (6 bases). Trimming stripped 1 base from V and 7 bases from J, with 11 bases between. This CDR3 is 14 amino acids long. The V gene's germline CDR1 is SGHRS and CDR2 YFSETQ. The CDR3 region has the DNA TGCGCCAGCAGCTTGAGGGGGGGCGGTGAAAAACTGTTTTTT. Protein: CASSLRGGGEKLFF.

The chain combines TRBV5-4 with TRBJ2-7; 12 nucleotides match TRBD2. The CDR3 loop spans 15 amino acids. The trim removed 4 bases at V and 5 bases at J, leaving 7 bases unmatched. The germline V gene encodes CDR1 SGHNT and CDR2 YYREEE (reference sequence). DNA for the CDR3: TGTGCCAGCAGCCAAGGACTAGCGGGGAGGGACGAGCAGTACTTC. Protein sequence: CASSQGLAGRDEQYF.

The V call is TRBV15, the J call TRBJ2-1; tentative D call: TRBD2 (5 bases). CDR1 is LNHNV, CDR2 YYDKDF, per germline (reference sequence). Trimming cost V 0 bases and J 5 bases, with 17 bases left between them. This CDR3 is built from 17 residues. The CDR3 here is CATSRDDYRRTHNEQFF. In DNA, the CDR3 is TGTGCCACCAGCAGAGACGACTATAGGCGGACCCACAATGAGCAGTTCTTC.

For the CDR3, the DNA is TGTGCCAGCAGTTTGTCTGGCAGGGGAAGCAATCAGCCCCAGCATTTT. It codes for CASSLSGRGSNQPQHF. This chain links TRBV12-3 or TRBV12-4 with TRBJ1-5; TRBD1 might be the D (6 bases). V lost 3 bases to trimming and J lost 1 base, with 13 bases between them. The CDR3 runs to 16 residues.

This clonotype was seen a handful of times. A much larger clone is a single base away; this may be a read error. The J gene is TRBJ2-2, the V gene TRBV12-3 or TRBV12-4; D call uncertain. The V gene lost 4 bases and the J gene lost 3 bases, with 3 bases spanning the gap. This CDR3 has 12 residues. In nucleotides, the CDR3 is TGTGCCAGCAGTTCCCACACCGGGGAGCTGTTTTTT. Protein product: CASSSHTGELFF.

The rearrangement joins TRBV14 to TRBJ2-7; D remains unclear. V dropped 4 bases and J dropped 0 bases, with 10 bases sitting between them. This CDR3 has 14 amino acids. The V gene's germline CDR1 is SGHDN and CDR2 FVKESK. The DNA of the CDR3 is TGTGCCAGCAGCCCCAGAGTCCGCTCCTACGAGCAGTACTTC. Translating gives CASSPRVRSYEQYF. Based on the CDR3 plus reference TRBV14 and TRBJ2-7, the full variable domain is EAGVTQFPSHSVIEKGQTVTLRCDPISGHDNLYWYRRVMGKEIKFLLHFVKESKQDESGMPNNRFLAERTGGTYSTLKVQPAELEDSGVYFCASSPRVRSYEQYFGPGTRLTVT.

This clonotype showed up just a few times. V gene TRBV5-1 combines with J gene TRBJ1-2, with 8 bases lining up with TRBD1. CDR3 length: 13 residues. Trimming removed 3 bases from V and 8 bases from J; junction bases left unmatched: 6. Germline assignment: CDR1 SGHRS and CDR2 YFSETQ. CDR3 sequence reads: CASSSRGLGGYTF. In DNA form, the CDR3 reads TGCGCCAGCAGCTCCAGGGGGCTCGGCGGCTACACCTTC. The full variable domain, its missing parts supplied by reference TRBV5-1 and TRBJ1-2, is KAGVTQTPRYLIKTRGQQVTLSCSPISGHRSVSWYQQTPGQGLQFLFEYFSETQRNKGNFPGRFSGRQFSNSRSEMNVSTLELGDSALYLCASSSRGLGGYTFGSGTRLTVV.

This clonotype was found many times. The rearrangement joins TRBV11-2 to TRBJ2-5; D gene unclear. This CDR3 has 15 residues. The V gene's germline CDR1 is SGHAT and CDR2 FQNNGV. V was shortened by 3 bases and J by 1 base, with 12 bases between the two germline ends. Here the CDR3 DNA reads TGTGCCAGCAGCTTTACTAACACCGTCCAAGAGACCCAGTACTTC. Its translation is CASSFTNTVQETQYF. Variable domain in full (rest from reference TRBV11-2 and TRBJ2-5): EAGVAQSPRYKIIEKRQSVAFWCNPISGHATLYWYQQILGQGPKLLIQFQNNGVVDDSQLPKDRFSAERLKGVDSTLKIQPAKLEDSAVYLCASSFTNTVQETQYFGPGTRLLVL.

The genes are TRBV12-3 or TRBV12-4 and TRBJ2-1, with 8 bases aligning to TRBD2. V was pared by 3 bases and J by 7 bases, with 11 bases of the junction left unmatched. CDR3 length: 16 amino acids. The CDR3, as DNA: TGTGCCAGCAGTTTGGAACCGGGACTAGTCAAGAATGAGCAGTTCTTC. Translation gives CASSLEPGLVKNEQFF.

The V gene is TRBV30, the J gene TRBJ2-3, with D tentatively TRBD1 or TRBD2 (5 bases each). CDR3 length: 14 amino acids. V dropped 0 bases and J dropped 6 bases, with 13 bases sitting between them. CDR1 is GTSNPN and CDR2 is SVGIG in the germline V gene (reference sequence). This CDR3 is CAWSVLLGVDTQYF. CDR3 DNA sequence: TGTGCCTGGAGTGTTCTTCTGGGGGTGGATACGCAGTATTTT.

This sequence joins TRBV3-1 and TRBJ1-2; D is perhaps TRBD1 (6 bases). Germline CDR1 is LGHDT and CDR2 is YNNKEL (reference sequence). The CDR3 sequence is 15 residues long. V shed 3 bases and J shed 2 bases, with 13 bases lying between them. This CDR3 is CASSQLDRPNYGYTF. In nucleotides, the CDR3 is TGTGCCAGCAGCCAGCTTGACAGGCCGAACTATGGCTACACCTTC.

The genes are TRBV7-9 and TRBJ2-7, with D possibly matching TRBD1 (5 bases). Trimming cost V 0 bases and J 2 bases, with 11 bases left between them. The CDR3 has 15 amino acids. Germline CDR1 is SEHNR and CDR2 is FQNEAQ (reference sequence). CDR3 coding DNA: TGTGCCAGCAGCTTAGCCCCAGGGCCCGCCTACGAGCAGTACTTC. Amino acids: CASSLAPGPAYEQYF. Drawing the rest from reference TRBV7-9 and TRBJ2-7, the complete variable domain is DTGVSQNPRHKITKRGQNVTFRCDPISEHNRLYWYRQTLGQGPEFLTYFQNEAQLEKSRLLSDRFSAERPKGSFSTLEIQRTEQGDSAMYLCASSLAPGPAYEQYFGPGTRLTVT.

The chain couples TRBV7-2 to TRBJ2-1; 12 positions agree with TRBD2. Germline loops: CDR1 SGHTA, CDR2 FQGNSA. J gave up 8 bases and V 4 bases, and 21 bases lay outside the gene matches. The CDR3 extends over 20 amino acids. CDR3 in amino acids: CASSSDSGLAGIGGNHEQFF. In DNA form, the CDR3 reads TGTGCCAGCAGCTCCGACAGTGGACTAGCGGGGATCGGTGGTAACCATGAGCAGTTCTTC.

This clonotype was seen repeatedly, ten times or more. This rearrangement joins TRBV7-2 to TRBJ1-2; TRBD1 aligns across 8 bases. This CDR3 has 16 residues. Per the germline V gene, CDR1 is SGHTA and CDR2 is FQGNSA. J lost 9 bases, V lost 2 bases, and 14 bases had no gene match. CDR3 in DNA: TGTGCCAGCAGCTTACGGCGAGTCCGCGGACAGGGCCGCTACACCTTC. It encodes CASSLRRVRGQGRYTF. The full variable domain, with the rest looked up from reference TRBV7-2 and TRBJ1-2, is GAGVSQSPSNKVTEKGKDVELRCDPISGHTALYWYRQSLGQGLEFLIYFQGNSAPDKSGLPSDRFSAERTGGSVSTLTIQRTQQEDSAVYLCASSLRRVRGQGRYTFGSGTRLTVV.

V gene TRBV6-2 or TRBV6-3 combines with J gene TRBJ2-1; D might be TRBD2 (6 bases). Trimming left V 6 bases short and J 4 bases short, with 13 bases between. CDR1 and CDR2 from the germline V gene are MNHEY and SVGEGT. The CDR3 sequence is 14 residues long. CDR3 residues: CASSFRAGYNEQFF. The CDR3 nucleotides are TGTGCCAGCAGCTTCCGGGCGGGGTACAATGAGCAGTTCTTC.

This rearrangement joins TRBV7-3 to TRBJ2-2, with 11 bases that match TRBD2. Germline-derived CDR1 and CDR2 are SGHTA and FQGTGA. The junction had 7 bases not matched to a gene; V was cut back by 0 bases and J by 4 bases. CDR3 length: 18 amino acids. The CDR3: CASSLTSGLAESTGELFF. DNA for the CDR3: TGTGCCAGCAGCTTAACATCGGGACTAGCGGAATCCACCGGGGAGCTGTTTTTT.

This clonotype was seen many times. The V call is TRBV18, the J call TRBJ2-7, with D tentatively TRBD1 (6 bases). Trimming pared 8 bases from V and 2 bases from J, leaving 13 bases between. CDR3 length: 13 residues. Germline V CDR1 and CDR2: KGHSH, LQKENI. The CDR3 sequence: CASSPTGTYEQYF. CDR3 DNA: TGTGCCAGCAGCCCGACAGGAACCTACGAGCAGTACTTC.

The rearrangement uses TRBV28 and TRBJ2-2; TRBD2 agrees at 11 bases. The CDR3 runs 20 residues. The germline V gene encodes CDR1 MDHEN and CDR2 SYDVKM. J was trimmed by 0 bases and V by 3 bases; bases with no gene match: 12. The CDR3 DNA reads as TGTGCCAGCAGTTTTCGAATACTAGCGGGAGATCTCCCGAACACCGGGGAGCTGTTTTTT. This gives the protein CASSFRILAGDLPNTGELFF. Based on the CDR3 plus reference TRBV28 and TRBJ2-2, the full variable domain is DVKVTQSSRYLVKRTGEKVFLECVQDMDHENMFWYRQDPGLGLRLIYFSYDVKMKEKGDIPEGYSVSREKKERFSLILESASTNQTSMYLCASSFRILAGDLPNTGELFFGEGSRLTVL.

The V gene is TRBV5-5, the J gene TRBJ2-2; D is tentatively TRBD1 or TRBD2 (5 bases each). The CDR3 is 16 residues long. Looked up from germline, CDR1 is SGHKS and CDR2 is YYEKEE (reference sequence). Trimming left V 3 bases short and J 0 bases short, with 12 bases between. Here the CDR3 reads CASSSNGGTNTGELFF. CDR3 nucleotide sequence: TGTGCCAGCAGCTCGAATGGGGGAACGAACACCGGGGAGCTGTTTTTT. Looking up the rest from reference TRBV5-5 and TRBJ2-2 gives the full variable domain: DAGVTQSPTHLIKTRGQQVTLRCSPISGHKSVSWYQQVLGQGPQFIFQYYEKEERGRGNFPDRFSARQFPNYSSELNVNALLLGDSALYLCASSSNGGTNTGELFFGEGSRLTVL.